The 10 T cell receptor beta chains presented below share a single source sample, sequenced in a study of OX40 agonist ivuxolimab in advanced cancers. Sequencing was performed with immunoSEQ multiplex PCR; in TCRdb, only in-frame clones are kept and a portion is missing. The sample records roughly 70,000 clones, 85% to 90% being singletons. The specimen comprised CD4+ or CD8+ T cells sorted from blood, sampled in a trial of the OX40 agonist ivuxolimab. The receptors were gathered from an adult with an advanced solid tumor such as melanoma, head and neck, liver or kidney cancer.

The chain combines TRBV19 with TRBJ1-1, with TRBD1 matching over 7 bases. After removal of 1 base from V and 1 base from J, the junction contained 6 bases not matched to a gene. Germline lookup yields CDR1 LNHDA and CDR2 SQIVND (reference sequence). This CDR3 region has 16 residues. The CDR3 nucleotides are TGTGCCAGTAGTATAGGGTACAGGGGAGGGAACACTGAAGCTTTCTTT. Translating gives CASSIGYRGGNTEAFF.

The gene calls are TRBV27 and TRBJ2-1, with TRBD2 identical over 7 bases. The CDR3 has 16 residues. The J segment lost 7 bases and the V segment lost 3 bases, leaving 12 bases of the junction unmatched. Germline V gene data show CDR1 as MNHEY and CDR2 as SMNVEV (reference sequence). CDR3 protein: CASSLGLSGVTNEQFF. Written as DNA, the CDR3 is TGTGCCAGCAGTTTGGGACTATCCGGAGTAACGAATGAGCAGTTCTTC.

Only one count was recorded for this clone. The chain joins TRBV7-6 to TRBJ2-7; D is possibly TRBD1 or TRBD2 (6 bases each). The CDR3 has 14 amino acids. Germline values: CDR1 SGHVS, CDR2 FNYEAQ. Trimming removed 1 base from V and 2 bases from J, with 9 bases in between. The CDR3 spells CASSLGRGPYEQYF. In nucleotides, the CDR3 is TGTGCCAGCAGCTTAGGTCGGGGGCCCTACGAGCAGTACTTC.

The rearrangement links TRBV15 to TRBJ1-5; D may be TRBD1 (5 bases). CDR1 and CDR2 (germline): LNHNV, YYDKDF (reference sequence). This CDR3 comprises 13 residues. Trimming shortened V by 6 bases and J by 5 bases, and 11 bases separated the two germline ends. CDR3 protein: CATRNRSHQPQHF. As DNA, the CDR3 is TGTGCCACCAGGAACAGGAGCCATCAGCCCCAGCATTTT.

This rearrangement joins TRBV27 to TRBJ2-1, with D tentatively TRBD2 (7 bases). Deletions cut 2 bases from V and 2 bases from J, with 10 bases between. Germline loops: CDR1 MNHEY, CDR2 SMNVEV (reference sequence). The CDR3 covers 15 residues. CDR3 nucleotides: TGTGCCAGCAGTTTAGGGGGGGCAACCTACAATGAGCAGTTCTTC. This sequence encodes CASSLGGATYNEQFF.

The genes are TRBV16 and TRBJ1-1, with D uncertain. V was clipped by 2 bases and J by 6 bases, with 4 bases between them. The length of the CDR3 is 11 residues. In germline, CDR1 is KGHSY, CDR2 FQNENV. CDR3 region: CASSQQPEAFF. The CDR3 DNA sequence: TGTGCCAGCAGCCAACAGCCTGAAGCTTTCTTT.

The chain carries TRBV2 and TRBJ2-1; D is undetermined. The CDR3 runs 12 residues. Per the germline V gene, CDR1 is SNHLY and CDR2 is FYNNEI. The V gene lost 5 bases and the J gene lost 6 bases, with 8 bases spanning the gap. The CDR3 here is CASSPGPNEQFF. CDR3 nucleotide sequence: TGTGCCAGCAGTCCAGGACCCAATGAGCAGTTCTTC.

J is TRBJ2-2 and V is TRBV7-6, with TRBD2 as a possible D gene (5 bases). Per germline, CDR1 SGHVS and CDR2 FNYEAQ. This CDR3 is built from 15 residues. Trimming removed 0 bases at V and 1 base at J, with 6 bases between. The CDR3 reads CASSLARGNTGELFF. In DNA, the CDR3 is TGTGCCAGCAGCTTAGCTCGGGGGAACACCGGGGAGCTGTTTTTT. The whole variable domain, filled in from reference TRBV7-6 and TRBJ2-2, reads GAGVSQSPRYKVTKRGQDVALRCDPISGHVSLYWYRQALGQGPEFLTYFNYEAQQDKSGLPNDRFSAERPEGSISTLTIQRTEQRDSAMYRCASSLARGNTGELFFGEGSRLTVL.

The CDR3 spells CASSTLDGNLANYGYTF. CDR3 nucleotide sequence: TGTGCCAGCAGTACGCTGGACGGTAATCTAGCTAACTATGGCTACACCTTC. The V call is TRBV27, the J call TRBJ1-2, with D unresolved. The CDR3 totals 17 residues. Per the germline V gene, CDR1 is MNHEY and CDR2 is SMNVEV (reference sequence). V lost 5 bases and J lost 0, with 19 bases in between.

Written as DNA, the CDR3 is TGTGCCAGCAGAGAAGCGGGGAACTACTACGAGCAGTACTTC. It encodes CASREAGNYYEQYF. The J gene is TRBJ2-7, the V gene TRBV27, with 7 bases aligning to TRBD2. The CDR3 consists of 14 residues. Germline values: CDR1 MNHEY, CDR2 SMNVEV (reference sequence). V gave up 6 bases and J gave up 3 bases; unmatched junction bases: 8.